These 18 T cell receptor beta chains were sequenced from one sample in a study of T cells in localized non-small cell lung cancer. Assay used: immunoSEQ multiplex PCR; TCRdb lists only in-frame clones, some missing. The sample contains some 11,000 clones, less than 60% of which appear only once. The material was lymph node tissue, obtained before any cancer treatment. The receptors here all came from a woman between 40 and 69 years old with stage II squamous cell lung carcinoma.

This clone occurred a few times. This chain uses TRBV6-8 with TRBJ1-5, with TRBD1 identical over 8 bases. This CDR3 is 15 amino acids long. Germline CDR1 MNHGY, CDR2 SAAAGT. The V and J ends lost 5 bases and 4 bases, in that order; junction bases with no gene match: 7. Written as DNA, the CDR3 is TGTGCCAGCAGTGACAATCGACAGGGGAATCAGCCCCAGCATTTT. Its translation: CASSDNRQGNQPQHF.

The rearrangement uses TRBV5-1 and TRBJ2-2, with D possibly TRBD1 on 6 matching bases. The germline V and J ends were trimmed by 0 bases and 0 bases, with 9 bases remaining between them. The CDR3 runs to 16 residues. The germline gives CDR1 SGHRS, CDR2 YFSETQ. CDR3: CASSLGGRTNTGELFF. CDR3 nucleotides: TGCGCCAGCAGCTTGGGGGGGCGGACGAACACCGGGGAGCTGTTTTTT. The full variable domain, its missing parts supplied by reference TRBV5-1 and TRBJ2-2, is KAGVTQTPRYLIKTRGQQVTLSCSPISGHRSVSWYQQTPGQGLQFLFEYFSETQRNKGNFPGRFSGRQFSNSRSEMNVSTLELGDSALYLCASSLGGRTNTGELFFGEGSRLTVL.

The J gene is TRBJ1-2, the V gene TRBV30; perhaps TRBD1 as D (5 bases). The germline V gene has CDR1 GTSNPN and CDR2 SVGIG (reference sequence). Trimming shortened V by 5 bases and J by 1 base, and 23 bases separated the two germline ends. The CDR3 contains 17 residues. The CDR3 reads CAWGRDPTASGNYGYTF. For the CDR3, the DNA is TGTGCCTGGGGGAGGGACCCAACGGCTTCGGGTAACTATGGCTACACCTTC.

This clone was detected only a few times. The junction differs from germline at one of its ends, possibly a read error. The chain uses TRBV9 and TRBJ2-1, with TRBD2 identical over 8 bases. This CDR3 comprises 16 residues. Germline V CDR1 and CDR2: SGDLS, YYNGEE. The CDR3 region has the DNA TGTGTCAGCAGCGTAGAACCCAGCGGGAGACCGGGAGGGCAGTTCTTC. The encoded protein is CVSSVEPSGRPGGQFF.

The chain employs TRBV25-1 and TRBJ1-6; TRBD1 is a possible D gene (6 bases). Germline CDR1 reads MGHDK; CDR2 reads SYGVNS. The CDR3 has 16 residues. Trimming left V 3 bases short and J 6 bases short, with 15 bases between. CDR3 nucleotides: TGTGCCAGCAGTGACAAGGGGGGTTCGGGTAATTCACCCCTCCACTTT. It is translated as CASSDKGGSGNSPLHF.

The chain combines TRBV29-1 with TRBJ1-2; 12 nucleotides line up with TRBD1. Trimming at V came to 4 bases and at J to 8 bases, leaving 8 bases not matched to a gene. Germline-derived CDR1 and CDR2 are SQVTM and ANQGSEA. This CDR3 has 14 amino acids. In DNA, the CDR3 is TGCAGCGTTGCAAGGGGACAGGGGGCCGGCGGCTACACCTTC. Translating it yields CSVARGQGAGGYTF.

As to this clone: The junction departs from the called germline gene at one end, perhaps through a read error. The chain links TRBV10-3 to TRBJ1-1, with D unresolved. Germline V CDR1 and CDR2: ENHRY, SYGVKD. The CDR3 loop spans 16 amino acids. The CDR3 sequence is CAINEERGLVNTEAFF. For the CDR3, the DNA is TGTGCCATCAATGAGGAGAGAGGGCTCGTAAACACTGAAGCTTTCTTT.

The chain has TRBV19 and TRBJ2-1; 7 bases align to TRBD2. Germline trimming cut 4 bases from V and 1 base from J; bases unmatched to any gene: 7. CDR1 and CDR2 from the germline V gene are LNHDA and SQIVND (reference sequence). This CDR3 spans 16 amino acids. CDR3 bases: TGTGCCAGTAGTAAGGGATCGCGGGGGTCCTACAATGAGCAGTTCTTC. Protein: CASSKGSRGSYNEQFF.

The chain uses TRBV11-3 and TRBJ2-5; the match to TRBD1 covers 8 bases. Germline V gene sequence: CDR1 SGHNT, CDR2 YENEEA. This CDR3 contains 17 residues. Unmatched junction bases numbered 11, after V lost 3 bases and J lost 2 bases. DNA of the CDR3: TGTGCCAGCAGCTTCGAACGCTCGACAGGGGCACAAGAGACCCAGTACTTC. Its translation: CASSFERSTGAQETQYF.

The genes are TRBV18 and TRBJ2-2; no definite D call. This CDR3 has 13 residues. In germline, CDR1 is KGHSH, CDR2 LQKENI. With 2 bases removed from V and 3 bases from J, the gap between germline ends came to 4 bases. The CDR3 nucleotides are TGTGCCAGCTCACCAAGGGACACCGGGGAGCTGTTTTTT. Translated, it gives CASSPRDTGELFF.

V gene TRBV12-5 combines with J gene TRBJ1-5; D call uncertain. CDR1 LGHNT and CDR2 FRNRAP come from the germline V gene. This CDR3 has 13 residues. Trimming removed 5 bases at V and 1 base at J, with 6 bases between. DNA of the CDR3: TGTGCTAGTGGTCTGGACAGCAATCAGCCCCAGCATTTT. It encodes CASGLDSNQPQHF.

This clone was observed a handful of times. The V call is TRBV11-3, the J call TRBJ2-2; D unclear. The V gene lost 5 bases and the J gene lost 4 bases, with 11 bases spanning the gap. This CDR3 has 14 residues. Germline values: CDR1 SGHNT, CDR2 YENEEA. The CDR3 DNA reads as TGTGCCAGCAGCGCGGCCTGGGGCACCGGGGAGCTGTTTTTT. Translation: CASSAAWGTGELFF.

This clone occurred a few times. J is TRBJ2-2 and V is TRBV28, with 7 positions matching TRBD1. Germline trimming cut 2 bases from V and 0 bases from J; bases unmatched to any gene: 0. The CDR3 contains 15 residues. Per germline, CDR1 MDHEN and CDR2 SYDVKM. Here the CDR3 reads CASSLQGANTGELFF. CDR3 sequence (DNA): TGTGCCAGCAGTTTACAGGGGGCGAACACCGGGGAGCTGTTTTTT. The full variable domain, its missing parts supplied by reference TRBV28 and TRBJ2-2, is DVKVTQSSRYLVKRTGEKVFLECVQDMDHENMFWYRQDPGLGLRLIYFSYDVKMKEKGDIPEGYSVSREKKERFSLILESASTNQTSMYLCASSLQGANTGELFFGEGSRLTVL.

The rearrangement joins TRBV15 to TRBJ2-5, with 11 bases that match TRBD1. CDR1 is LNHNV and CDR2 is YYDKDF in the germline V gene (reference sequence). This CDR3 is built from 15 residues. Losses at the gene ends were 4 bases for V and 5 bases for J; bases not matched to a gene: 6. DNA of the CDR3: TGTGCCACCAGCAAACGGACAGGGGGCAGTGAGACCCAGTACTTC. Its translation: CATSKRTGGSETQYF.

In this sample, this clone turned up a few times. The genes are TRBV25-1 and TRBJ1-2, with D possibly matching TRBD1 (6 bases). CDR1 MGHDK and CDR2 SYGVNS come from the germline V gene. The V end was cut by 2 bases, the J end by 7 bases, with 17 bases between. The length of the CDR3 is 15 residues. Written as DNA, the CDR3 is TGTGCCAGCAGTGAAAGAAGGGACACCCGCTCTGGCTACACCTTC. It translates to CASSERRDTRSGYTF.

The V call is TRBV19, the J call TRBJ2-2, with 7 bases lining up with TRBD2. Germline V gene lookup returns CDR1 LNHDA and CDR2 SQIVND (reference sequence). CDR3 length: 15 residues. V lost 7 bases and J lost 0; bases outside the gene matches: 5. The CDR3 coding sequence is TGTGCCAGTACCCTTGGGGGGGCGAACACCGGGGAGCTGTTTTTT. This codes for CASTLGGANTGELFF.

In the case of this clone: One end of the junction does not line up with germline, which may come from a read error. The CDR3 region has the DNA TGTGCCAGCAGTGAGAAGGACTTCCTGAAAAGGACCAATCAACCCCAGCATTTT. Translated: CASSEKDFLKRTNQPQHF. The chain links TRBV6-8 to TRBJ1-5; no reliable D call. The length of the CDR3 is 18 residues. Germline assignment: CDR1 MNHGY and CDR2 SAAAGT.

The table lists this clone with a few counts. The chain joins TRBV19 to TRBJ2-1; the D gene is possibly TRBD2 (6 bases). Germline V gene data show CDR1 as LNHDA and CDR2 as SQIVND (reference sequence). V lost 1 base and J 7 bases, leaving 11 bases between the germline ends. CDR3 length: 14 amino acids. The CDR3 sequence is CASSIGGGWNEQFF. The CDR3 bases are TGTGCCAGTAGTATAGGGGGAGGCTGGAATGAGCAGTTCTTC.